Listed below are T cell receptor beta chains from one sample, sequenced in a study of CXCR3-negative and CXCR3-positive naive CD8 T cells. TCRdb re-analyzed the 5' RACE reads; it lists each CDR3 protein once, without DNA. Found here are over 35,000 distinct CDR3 sequences; the top ten clones hold 2% to 2.5%. Material: naive CXCR3- CD8+ T cells from blood. Receptor source: a human donor in good health. Some clones in this sample may be carry-over from other donors' samples. The CDR3 runs from the conserved cysteine through the conserved F or W.

>TRBV7-9|TRBJ2-7
CASSSPHPYEQYF
>TRBV14|TRBJ2-7
CASSPQFSRDEQYF
>TRBV7-6|TRBJ2-3
CASSLTTSGGADTQYF
>TRBV27|TRBJ2-1
CASSLNGNNEQFF
>TRBV6-4|TRBJ2-1
CASSATSHQGAFYNEQFF
>TRBV12-2|TRBJ1-2
CASRLRSGYTF
>TRBV29-1|TRBJ2-1
CSVAGTSLYNEQFF
>TRBV2|TRBJ2-2
CASSEVNTGELFF
>TRBV5-6|TRBJ2-5
CASSEGLAGAYQETQYF
>TRBV5-5|TRBJ2-7
CATQGGGYEQYF
>TRBV29-1|TRBJ1-2
CSVGQGPNYGYTF
>TRBV5-6|TRBJ2-7
CASSPMQEDRYEQYF
>TRBV29-1|TRBJ2-1
CSVGLAGGGSYNEQFF
>TRBV29-1|TRBJ2-1
CSVEFANEQFF
>TRBV7-9|TRBJ1-1
CASSPPEQGEAFF
>TRBV20-1|TRBJ2-7
CSARSRGQSSYEQYF
>TRBV14|TRBJ2-2
CASSDPRRHRSDARGTGELFF
>TRBV12-3/TRBV12-4|TRBJ2-2
CASGSLGGELFF
>TRBV12-3/TRBV12-4|TRBJ1-5
CASSLETGKEDQPQHF
>TRBV2|TRBJ2-5
CASSDGPKETQYF
>TRBV12-5|TRBJ2-1
CASGLVHQYNEQFF
>TRBV5-5|TRBJ2-3
CASSFLRQDTQYF
>TRBV7-8|TRBJ1-1
CASSLSRVTEAFF
>TRBV12-3/TRBV12-4|TRBJ2-1
CASSPKNEQLF
>TRBV9|TRBJ2-2
CASSAHLSGGNTGELFF
>TRBV6-5|TRBJ2-3
CASSSPLYSGATDTQYF
>TRBV28|TRBJ1-3
CASSFPSHLLESGNTIYF
>TRBV29-1|TRBJ2-1
CSVETAGEADMDEQFF
>TRBV7-9|TRBJ1-1
CASSSHKGAGTEAFF
>TRBV19|TRBJ1-6
CASSPRGLSSPLHF
>TRBV29-1|TRBJ1-2
CSVEPRLGYTF
>TRBV28|TRBJ2-5
CASSLRLAEETQYF
>TRBV10-3|TRBJ2-1
CAISVRGAPYNEQFF
>TRBV6-4|TRBJ2-3
CASSESGGATDTQYF
>TRBV10-3|TRBJ2-7
CAISPTGPTGDEQYF
>TRBV3-1|TRBJ2-7
CASSQVGGVYEQYF
>TRBV15|TRBJ2-1
CATSTLAGGYNEQFF
>TRBV20-1|TRBJ2-3
CSARPPSTDTQYF
>TRBV14|TRBJ2-1
CASSPWTSNEQFF
>TRBV25-1|TRBJ2-2
CASSDPRAPLDRGNTGELFF
>TRBV25-1|TRBJ2-7
CASSETFVSYEQYF
>TRBV5-1|TRBJ2-5
CASNSGTGDETQYF
>TRBV4-1|TRBJ1-1
CASSQVRGTEAFF
>TRBV28|TRBJ2-6
CASGPGANVLTF
>TRBV12-3/TRBV12-4|TRBJ2-5
CASSPGPTQETQYF